This T cell receptor beta chain was profiled in a study of blood T cell repertoires in COVID-19. With regard to this clone: One junction end does not reproduce the germline sequence, and a read error may be involved.

The CDR3 loop spans 13 amino acids. Germline CDR1 is PRHDT and CDR2 is FYEKMQ (reference sequence). Assay used: immunoSEQ multiplex PCR; TCRdb lists only in-frame clones, some missing. The data contain tens of thousands of clones, roughly 83% of them singletons. J is TRBJ2-7 and V is TRBV13; TRBD1 matches at 8 bases. The clonotype originates from a man aged 55 to 70 with COVID-19, enrolled during active disease. Material for sequencing was peripheral blood. CDR3 sequence reads: CASSLPGQGAISF. The CDR3 DNA reads TGTGCCAGCAGCCTGCCCGGACAGGGAGCAATTTCATTC.